These T cell receptor beta chains were read from a single sample in a study of T-cell memory formation after mild COVID-19. TCRdb passed the 5' RACE reads through MiXCR, listing each CDR3 protein once. The table includes 350,000 to 450,000 distinct CDR3 sequences, approximately 14% detected once. Sequences were obtained from PBMCs or a T cell subset sorted from them (not recorded which). The receptors were sampled from a man younger than 35 who had mild COVID-19 (a few samples of this study predate the infection). Cell type and time point are not known. CDR3s include the opening cysteine and the closing phenylalanine or tryptophan.

v_call	j_call	cdr3_aa
TRBV20-1	TRBJ2-5	CSASGLRGMEETQYF
TRBV7-9	TRBJ2-1	CASITQRGSSYNEQFF
TRBV7-2	TRBJ2-1	CASSLVWGANNEQFF
TRBV9	TRBJ1-5	CASSADHRDRGVGGQPQHF
TRBV19	TRBJ2-1	CASSPQGSGGRNEQFF
TRBV4-1	TRBJ1-1	CASSQDPEFMNTEAFF
TRBV12-3/TRBV12-4	TRBJ1-5	CASSPDGTGNQPQHF
TRBV11-2	TRBJ2-7	CASSLNRRGINSYEQYF
TRBV12-3/TRBV12-4	TRBJ1-2	CASRSTGSYGYTF
TRBV5-5	TRBJ2-2	CASSPTRGPNTGELFF
TRBV7-9	TRBJ2-5	CASSLSTSGGRPETQYF
TRBV7-9	TRBJ2-1	CASSLGSGERYNEQFF
TRBV29-1	TRBJ2-1	CSVETSGGLDNEQFF
TRBV12-3/TRBV12-4	TRBJ2-3	CASRAGLAIDTQYF
TRBV6-1	TRBJ1-1	CASSSTGVPPVNTEAFF
TRBV10-3	TRBJ2-5	CAIRWGREETQYF